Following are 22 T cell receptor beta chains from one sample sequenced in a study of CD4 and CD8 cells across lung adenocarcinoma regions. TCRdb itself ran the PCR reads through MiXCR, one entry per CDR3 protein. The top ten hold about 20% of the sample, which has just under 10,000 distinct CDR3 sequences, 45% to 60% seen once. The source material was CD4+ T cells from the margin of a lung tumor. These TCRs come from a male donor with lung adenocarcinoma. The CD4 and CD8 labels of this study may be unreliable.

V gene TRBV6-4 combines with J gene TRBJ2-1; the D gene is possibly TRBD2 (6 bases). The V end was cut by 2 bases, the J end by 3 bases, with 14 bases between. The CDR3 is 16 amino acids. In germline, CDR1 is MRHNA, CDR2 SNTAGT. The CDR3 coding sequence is TGTGCCAGCAGTGACGGTGACTCGGGGGTCTACAATGAGCAGTTCTTC. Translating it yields CASSDGDSGVYNEQFF.

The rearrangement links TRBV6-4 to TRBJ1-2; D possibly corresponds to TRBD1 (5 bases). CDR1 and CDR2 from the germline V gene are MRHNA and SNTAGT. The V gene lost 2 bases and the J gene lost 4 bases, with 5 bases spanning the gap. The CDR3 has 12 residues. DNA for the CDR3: TGTGCCAGCAGTGACGGGGCCTATGGCTACACCTTC. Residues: CASSDGAYGYTF.

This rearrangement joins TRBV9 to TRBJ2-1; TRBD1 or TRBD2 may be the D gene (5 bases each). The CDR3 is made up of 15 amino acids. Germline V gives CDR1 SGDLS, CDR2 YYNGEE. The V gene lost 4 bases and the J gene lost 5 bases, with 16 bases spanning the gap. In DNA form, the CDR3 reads TGTGCCAGCAGCATCCAGCCGGGACCGAACAATGAGCAGTTCTTC. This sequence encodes CASSIQPGPNNEQFF.

Here the CDR3 reads CASSSSGSYNEQFF. CDR3 bases: TGTGCCAGCAGTTCTAGCGGGAGTTACAATGAGCAGTTCTTC. The J gene is TRBJ2-1, the V gene TRBV6-5, with 10 bases aligning to TRBD2. The V segment lost 4 bases and the J segment 4 bases; nucleotides outside the gene matches: 1. CDR3 length: 14 residues. The germline gives CDR1 MNHEY, CDR2 SVGAGI.

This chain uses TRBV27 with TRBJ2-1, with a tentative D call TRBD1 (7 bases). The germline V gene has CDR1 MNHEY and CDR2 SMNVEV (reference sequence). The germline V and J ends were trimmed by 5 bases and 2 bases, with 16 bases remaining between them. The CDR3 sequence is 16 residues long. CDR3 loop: CASSPRQGGAYNEQFF. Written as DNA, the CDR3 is TGTGCCAGCAGTCCTCGGCAGGGGGGCGCCTACAATGAGCAGTTCTTC.

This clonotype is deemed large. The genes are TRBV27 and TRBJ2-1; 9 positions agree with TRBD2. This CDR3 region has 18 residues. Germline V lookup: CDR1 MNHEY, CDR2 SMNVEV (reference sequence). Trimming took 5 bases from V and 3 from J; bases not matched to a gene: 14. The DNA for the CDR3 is TGTGCCAGCAGTACGGGACTAGCCAGATCAGGACGCTACAATGAGCAGTTCTTC. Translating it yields CASSTGLARSGRYNEQFF.

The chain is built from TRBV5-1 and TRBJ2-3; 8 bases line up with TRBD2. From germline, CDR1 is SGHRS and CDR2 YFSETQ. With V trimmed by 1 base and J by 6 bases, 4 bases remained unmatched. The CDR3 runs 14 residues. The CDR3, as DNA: TGCGCCAGCAGCTTGTTACGGGAGGGGGATACGCAGTATTTT. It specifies CASSLLREGDTQYF. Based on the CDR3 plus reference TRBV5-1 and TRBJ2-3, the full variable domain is KAGVTQTPRYLIKTRGQQVTLSCSPISGHRSVSWYQQTPGQGLQFLFEYFSETQRNKGNFPGRFSGRQFSNSRSEMNVSTLELGDSALYLCASSLLREGDTQYFGPGTRLTVL.

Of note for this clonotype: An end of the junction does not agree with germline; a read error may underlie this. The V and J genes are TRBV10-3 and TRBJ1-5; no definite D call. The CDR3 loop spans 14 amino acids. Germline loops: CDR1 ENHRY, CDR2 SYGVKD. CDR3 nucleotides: TGTGCCAGCAGTGAGTCAGGTAGCAATCAGCCCCAGCATTTT. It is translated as CASSESGSNQPQHF.

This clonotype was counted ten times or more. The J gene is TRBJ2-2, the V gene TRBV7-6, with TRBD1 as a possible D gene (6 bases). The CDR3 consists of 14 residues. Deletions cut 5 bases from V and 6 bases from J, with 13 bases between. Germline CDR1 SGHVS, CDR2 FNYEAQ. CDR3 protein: CASSLDSSAGELFF. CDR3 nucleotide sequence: TGTGCCAGCAGCCTGGACAGTTCGGCCGGGGAGCTGTTTTTT.

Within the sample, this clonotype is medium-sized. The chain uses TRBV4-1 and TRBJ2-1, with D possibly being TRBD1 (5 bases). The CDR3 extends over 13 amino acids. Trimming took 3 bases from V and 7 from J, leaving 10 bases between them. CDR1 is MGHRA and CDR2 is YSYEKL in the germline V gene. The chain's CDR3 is CASSHRVGNEQFF. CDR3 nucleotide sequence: TGCGCCAGCAGCCACAGGGTAGGGAATGAGCAGTTCTTC.

The CDR3: CASSLRGLLRNEQFF. The DNA for the CDR3 is TGTGCCAGCAGTTTAAGGGGACTATTGAGGAATGAGCAGTTCTTC. The rearrangement uses TRBV28 and TRBJ2-1; TRBD2 agrees at 7 bases. There are 15 residues in the CDR3. Germline CDR1 is MDHEN and CDR2 is SYDVKM. The V and J ends lost 2 bases and 7 bases, in that order; junction bases with no gene match: 8.

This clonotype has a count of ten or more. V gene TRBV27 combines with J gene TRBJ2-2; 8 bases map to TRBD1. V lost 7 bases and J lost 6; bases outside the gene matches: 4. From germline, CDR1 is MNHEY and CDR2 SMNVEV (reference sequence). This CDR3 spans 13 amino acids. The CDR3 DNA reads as TGTGCCAGCACCAGGACAGGGTCCGGGGAGCTGTTTTTT. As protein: CASTRTGSGELFF.

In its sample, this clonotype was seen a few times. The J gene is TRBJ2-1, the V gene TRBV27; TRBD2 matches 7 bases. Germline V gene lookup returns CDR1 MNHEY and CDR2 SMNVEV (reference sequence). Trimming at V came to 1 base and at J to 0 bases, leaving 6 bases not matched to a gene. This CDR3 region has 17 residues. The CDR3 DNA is TGTGCCAGCAGTTTATTTGGGACTACCTACTCCTACAATGAGCAGTTCTTC. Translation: CASSLFGTTYSYNEQFF.

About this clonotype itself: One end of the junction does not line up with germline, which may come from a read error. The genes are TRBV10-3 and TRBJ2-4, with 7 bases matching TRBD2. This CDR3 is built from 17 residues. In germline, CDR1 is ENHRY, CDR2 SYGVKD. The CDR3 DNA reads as TGTGCCCTCAGCAGCGCCTCGGGCGGGGGAGCCAAAAACACTCAGTACTTC. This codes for CALSSASGGGAKNTQYF.

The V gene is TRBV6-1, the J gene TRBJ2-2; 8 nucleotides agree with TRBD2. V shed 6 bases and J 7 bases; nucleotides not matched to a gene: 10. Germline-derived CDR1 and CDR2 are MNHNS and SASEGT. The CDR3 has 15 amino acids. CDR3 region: CASRPSGGRVGELFF. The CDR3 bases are TGTGCCAGCAGGCCAAGCGGGGGAAGAGTCGGGGAGCTGTTTTTT.

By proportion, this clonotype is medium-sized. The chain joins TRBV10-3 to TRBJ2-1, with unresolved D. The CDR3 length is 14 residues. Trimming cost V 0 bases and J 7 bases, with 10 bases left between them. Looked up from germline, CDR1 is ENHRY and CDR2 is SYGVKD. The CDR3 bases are TGTGCCATCAGTGAGTCCGGACCGAAGAATGAGCAGTTCTTC. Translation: CAISESGPKNEQFF.

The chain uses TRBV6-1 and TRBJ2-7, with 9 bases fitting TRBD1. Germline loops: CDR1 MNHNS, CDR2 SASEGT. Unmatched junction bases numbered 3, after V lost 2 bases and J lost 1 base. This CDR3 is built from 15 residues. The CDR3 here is CASSEPGQGSYEQYF. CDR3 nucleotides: TGTGCCAGCAGTGAACCGGGACAGGGATCCTACGAGCAGTACTTC.

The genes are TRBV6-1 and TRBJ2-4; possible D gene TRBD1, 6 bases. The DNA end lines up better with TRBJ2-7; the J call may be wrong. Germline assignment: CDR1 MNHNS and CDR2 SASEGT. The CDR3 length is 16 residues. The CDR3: CASSETRTDRPYEQYF. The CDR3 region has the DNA TGTGCCAGCAGTGAAACACGGACAGACCGCCCCTACGAGCAGTACTTC.

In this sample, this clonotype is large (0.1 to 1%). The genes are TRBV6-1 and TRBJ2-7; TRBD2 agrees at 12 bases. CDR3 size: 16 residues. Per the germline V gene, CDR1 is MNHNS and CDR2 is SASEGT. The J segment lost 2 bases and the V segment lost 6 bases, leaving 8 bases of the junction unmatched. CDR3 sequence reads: CASRETPSGGAYEQYF. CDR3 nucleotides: TGTGCCAGCAGAGAAACTCCTAGCGGGGGGGCCTACGAGCAGTACTTC.

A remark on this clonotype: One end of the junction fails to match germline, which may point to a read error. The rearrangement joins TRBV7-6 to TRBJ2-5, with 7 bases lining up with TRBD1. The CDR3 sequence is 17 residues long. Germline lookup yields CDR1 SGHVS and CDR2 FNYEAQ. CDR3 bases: TGTGCCAGCAGCGTGGGGTTAGGGGGCCCTGACCAAGAGACCCAGTATTTC. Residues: CASSVGLGGPDQETQYF.

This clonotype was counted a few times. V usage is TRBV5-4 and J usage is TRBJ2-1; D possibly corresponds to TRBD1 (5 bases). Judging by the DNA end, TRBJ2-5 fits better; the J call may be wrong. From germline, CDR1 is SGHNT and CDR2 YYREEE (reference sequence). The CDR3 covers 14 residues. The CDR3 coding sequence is TGTGCCAGCAGCTTGCCGACAGTGTCAGAGACCCAGTACTTC. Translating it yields CASSLPTVSETQYF.

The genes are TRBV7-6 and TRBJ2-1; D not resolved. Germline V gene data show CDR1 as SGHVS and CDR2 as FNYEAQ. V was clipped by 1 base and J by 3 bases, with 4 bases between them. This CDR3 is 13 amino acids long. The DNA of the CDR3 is TGTGCCAGCAGCTTAGTCGGCTACAATGAGCAGTTCTTC. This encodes CASSLVGYNEQFF.